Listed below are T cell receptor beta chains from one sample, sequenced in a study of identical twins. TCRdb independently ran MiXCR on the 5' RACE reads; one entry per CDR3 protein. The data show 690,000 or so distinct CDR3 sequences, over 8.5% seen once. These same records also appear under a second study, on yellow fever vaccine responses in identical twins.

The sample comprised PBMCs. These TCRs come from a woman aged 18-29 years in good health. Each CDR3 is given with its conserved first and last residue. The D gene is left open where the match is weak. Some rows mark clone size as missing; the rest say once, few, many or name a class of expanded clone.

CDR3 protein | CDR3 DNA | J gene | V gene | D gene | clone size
CASSPGEASYEQYF | TGTGCCAGCTCACCAGGGGAGGCCTCCTACGAGCAGTACTTC | TRBJ2-7 | TRBV18 | NA | few
CASSQDTGTTAYNEQFF | TGCGCCAGCAGCCAAGATACCGGGACAACGGCCTACAATGAGCAGTTCTTC | TRBJ2-1 | TRBV4-1 | NA | NA
CASSRGQEQETQYF | TGTGCCAGCAGCCGAGGACAGGAGCAAGAGACCCAGTACTTC | TRBJ2-5 | TRBV12-3/TRBV12-4 | TRBD1 | many
CASSSVPYGPDEQYF | TGTGCCAGCAGCTCCGTTCCCTACGGACCTGACGAGCAGTACTTC | TRBJ2-7 | TRBV11-2 | NA | many
CASNRQGGSYEQYF | TGTGCCAGCAACCGACAGGGTGGCTCCTACGAGCAGTACTTC | TRBJ2-7 | TRBV28 | TRBD1 | NA
CASSGGLEGKQFF | TGCGCCAGCAGCGGGGGACTCGAGGGAAAGCAGTTCTTC | TRBJ2-1 | TRBV10-1 | NA | few
CASSSYEGPAKQFF | TGCGCCAGCAGCTCCTATGAGGGACCAGCTAAGCAGTTCTTC | TRBJ2-1 | TRBV5-1 | NA | few
CSARPLRGTNTGELFF | TGCAGTGCCAGGCCTCTGCGGGGCACGAACACCGGGGAGCTGTTTTTT | TRBJ2-2 | TRBV20-1 | NA | NA
CASSPGITGELFF | TGTGCCAGCAGTCCGGGGATAACCGGGGAGCTGTTTTTT | TRBJ2-2 | TRBV25-1 | NA | NA
CATSRGSERGTDTQYF | TGTGCCACCAGCAGAGGGTCGGAGCGGGGCACAGATACGCAGTATTTT | TRBJ2-3 | TRBV15 | NA | many
CASSLDVAGGSGEQYF | TGCGCCAGCAGCTTGGACGTAGCGGGAGGGTCAGGCGAGCAGTACTTC | TRBJ2-7 | TRBV5-1 | TRBD2 | NA
CASTPSGVLQNTEAFF | TGTGCCAGCACCCCGAGCGGGGTACTGCAGAACACTGAAGCTTTCTTT | TRBJ1-1 | TRBV4-2 | NA | NA
CASSLEPGGNEQFF | TGTGCCAGCAGTTTAGAGCCAGGGGGTAATGAGCAGTTCTTC | TRBJ2-1 | TRBV27 | TRBD1 | NA
CSAEAGNSYEQYF | TGCAGTGCAGAGGCGGGCAACTCCTACGAGCAGTACTTC | TRBJ2-7 | TRBV20-1 | NA | many
CASSQDGLAGGPGSYEQFF | TGCGCCAGCAGCCAAGACGGCCTAGCGGGAGGGCCGGGATCGTATGAGCAGTTCTTC | TRBJ2-1 | TRBV4-3 | TRBD2 | NA
CASRANRGGEETQYF | TGTGCCAGCAGGGCTAACAGGGGGGGAGAGGAGACCCAGTACTTC | TRBJ2-5 | TRBV7-2 | NA | many
CSARDRRHQETQYF | TGCAGTGCTAGGGACAGGCGGCACCAAGAGACCCAGTACTTC | TRBJ2-5 | TRBV20-1 | TRBD1 | few
CSHSPGGWETQYF | TGCAGCCACAGCCCAGGGGGCTGGGAGACCCAGTACTTC | TRBJ2-5 | TRBV29-1 | TRBD1 | NA
CASSYSDSGEQYF | TGTGCCAGCAGTTACTCCGACTCGGGCGAGCAGTACTTC | TRBJ2-7 | TRBV6-5 | NA | few
CASSLWLAGGRGEQFF | TGTGCCAGCAGTTTGTGGCTAGCGGGGGGGCGAGGTGAGCAGTTCTTC | TRBJ2-1 | TRBV12-3/TRBV12-4 | TRBD2 | few
CSVAGREWETNEKLFF | TGCAGCGTTGCGGGCAGGGAGTGGGAAACTAATGAAAAACTGTTTTTT | TRBJ1-4 | TRBV29-1 | NA | few
CASSLLAWRTVGEKLFF | TGTGCCAGCAGCTTACTGGCCTGGAGGACAGTGGGTGAAAAACTGTTTTTT | TRBJ1-4 | TRBV7-4 | NA | many
CASSRPNQVHPTDTQYF | TGTGCCAGCAGCCGACCAAACCAAGTACATCCCACAGATACGCAGTATTTT | TRBJ2-3 | TRBV4-2 | NA | NA